These 18 T cell receptor beta chains were all obtained from the same sample, sequenced in a study of PD-1 blockade in classical Hodgkin lymphoma. Clones were sequenced by immunoSEQ multiplex PCR, and TCRdb holds only the in-frame ones, with some missing. The sample has fewer than 65,000 clones, 75% to 90% seen once. Every patient experienced relapse after autologous stem cell transplantation, and brentuximab vedotin exposure varied. Sample: peripheral blood mononuclear cells (PBMCs), taken at baseline. Every receptor here comes from a human donor with classical Hodgkin lymphoma.

J is TRBJ2-1 and V is TRBV30; 10 nucleotides line up with TRBD1. After removal of 7 bases from V and 5 bases from J, the junction contained 5 bases not matched to a gene. The CDR3 sequence is 13 residues long. Germline V gene sequence: CDR1 GTSNPN, CDR2 SVGIG (reference sequence). CDR3 DNA sequence: TGTGCCTATGGGACAGGGGCCGACAATGAGCAGTTCTTC. It translates to CAYGTGADNEQFF.

The V and J genes are TRBV6-5 and TRBJ1-2; D remains ambiguous. V lost 0 bases and J 3 bases, leaving 14 bases between the germline ends. The length of the CDR3 is 16 residues. Germline CDR1 reads MNHEY; CDR2 reads SVGAGI. In DNA form, the CDR3 reads TGTGCCAGCAGTTACTCGCGAGGGCAGCTACACTATGGCTACACCTTC. This sequence encodes CASSYSRGQLHYGYTF.

V and J are TRBV25-1 and TRBJ2-2, with 7 bases identical to TRBD1. Trimming cost V 2 bases and J 6 bases; bases outside gene matches: 9. In germline, CDR1 is MGHDK, CDR2 SYGVNS. The CDR3 contains 16 residues. CDR3 DNA: TGTGCCAGCAGTGAACTCACACAGGGGATTGCCGGGGAGCTGTTTTTT. Amino acid sequence: CASSELTQGIAGELFF.

This rearrangement joins TRBV5-1 to TRBJ1-1; 7 bases are shared with TRBD1. CDR1 SGHRS and CDR2 YFSETQ come from the germline V gene. This CDR3 has 14 residues. V was pared by 3 bases and J by 1 base, with 3 bases of the junction left unmatched. The CDR3 coding sequence is TGCGCCAGCAGCTGGGGACAGACGAACACTGAAGCTTTCTTT. Translation gives CASSWGQTNTEAFF.

The rearrangement links TRBV7-9 to TRBJ2-3; 8 bases line up with TRBD1. This CDR3 contains 16 residues. CDR1 and CDR2 from the germline V gene are SEHNR and FQNEAQ (reference sequence). V dropped 6 bases and J dropped 2; count of bases not matched to a gene: 10. CDR3 DNA sequence: TGTGCCAGCAGTGGTCCGGGACAGGCTTTCACAGATACGCAGTATTTT. Protein: CASSGPGQAFTDTQYF.

In the case of this clone: Mismatch with germline at one junction end may stem from a read error. The chain combines TRBV5-1 with TRBJ2-1; 11 nucleotides match TRBD2. This CDR3 comprises 15 residues. The V gene's germline CDR1 is SGHRS and CDR2 YFSETQ. The CDR3 loop reads CASSFSGGAGNKQFF. The DNA for the CDR3 is TGCGCCAGCAGCTTTAGCGGGGGGGCTGGCAATAAGCAGTTCTTC.

This clone was picked up one time. CDR3 in amino acids: CATLTAGEGNTEAFF. CDR3 in DNA: TGTGCCACCCTCACTGCAGGGGAGGGGAACACTGAAGCTTTCTTT. The V and J genes are TRBV6-5 and TRBJ1-1; possible D gene TRBD1, 6 bases. Germline V gives CDR1 MNHEY, CDR2 SVGAGI. CDR3 length equals 15 residues. Trimming stripped 10 bases from V and 1 base from J, with 19 bases between.

The chain is built from TRBV6-5 and TRBJ1-1, with D possibly matching TRBD1 (5 bases). Trimming shortened V by 9 bases and J by 5 bases, and 22 bases separated the two germline ends. The CDR3 length is 15 residues. In germline, CDR1 is MNHEY, CDR2 SVGAGI. The CDR3 DNA reads TGTGCCAGTCATTACGGGGCAGGGCCGCGTACTGAAGCTTTCTTT. Translation gives CASHYGAGPRTEAFF.

The chain recombines TRBV7-8 with TRBJ1-6; a possible D gene is TRBD1 (5 bases). CDR1 and CDR2 (germline): SGHVS, FQNEAQ. V was clipped by 9 bases and J by 8 bases, with 26 bases between them. This CDR3 has 17 amino acids. CDR3 nucleotides: TGTGCCAGTAGACATGGGGCGATGGTGGGGTGGGATTCACCCCTCCACTTT. It encodes CASRHGAMVGWDSPLHF.

The rearrangement uses TRBV2 and TRBJ2-7; no firm D call. CDR3 length equals 16 residues. V was pared by 11 bases and J by 3 bases, with 26 bases between. Per germline, CDR1 SNHLY and CDR2 FYNNEI. The CDR3 coding sequence is TGTGCCTCAATTAAAAACTCGGCCCGACCAATCTACGAGCAGTACTTC. Protein product: CASIKNSARPIYEQYF.

The chain is built from TRBV9 and TRBJ1-2, with D tentatively TRBD1 (5 bases). There are 17 residues in the CDR3. Germline V gives CDR1 SGDLS, CDR2 YYNGEE. V was shortened by 3 bases and J by 8 bases, with 26 bases between the two germline ends. The CDR3 DNA sequence: TGTGCCAGCAGCGCCCCACTCGAAGAGGGGTACGCGCGAGGCTACACCTTC. It codes for CASSAPLEEGYARGYTF.

The chain recombines TRBV7-9 with TRBJ2-7; D is possibly TRBD1 or TRBD2 (5 bases each). Germline CDR1 SEHNR, CDR2 FQNEAQ (reference sequence). V gave up 5 bases and J gave up 3 bases, with 17 bases separating them. The CDR3 totals 15 residues. In DNA, the CDR3 is TGTGCCAGCAGCGCCATGACCGGGGCCTACTACGAGCAGTACTTC. Its protein is CASSAMTGAYYEQYF. Complete variable domain (other parts from reference TRBV7-9 and TRBJ2-7): DTGVSQNPRHKITKRGQNVTFRCDPISEHNRLYWYRQTLGQGPEFLTYFQNEAQLEKSRLLSDRFSAERPKGSFSTLEIQRTEQGDSAMYLCASSAMTGAYYEQYFGPGTRLTVT.

V gene TRBV19 combines with J gene TRBJ2-3; D remains unclear. Trimming removed 3 bases at V and 6 bases at J, with 13 bases between. Germline values: CDR1 LNHDA, CDR2 SQIVND (reference sequence). The length of the CDR3 is 14 residues. The CDR3 nucleotides read TGTGCCAGTAGTATTAGGCGGTCCGCCGATACGCAGTATTTT. It translates to CASSIRRSADTQYF. The full variable domain, completed using reference TRBV19 and TRBJ2-3, is DGGITQSPKYLFRKEGQNVTLSCEQNLNHDAMYWYRQDPGQGLRLIYYSQIVNDFQKGDIAEGYSVSREKKESFPLTVTSAQKNPTAFYLCASSIRRSADTQYFGPGTRLTVL.

This rearrangement joins TRBV9 to TRBJ1-1; D is ambiguous. This CDR3 has 14 residues. V gave up 0 bases and J gave up 1 base, with 7 bases separating them. Germline V gene data show CDR1 as SGDLS and CDR2 as YYNGEE. The CDR3 protein is CASSVEIENTEAFF. CDR3 sequence (DNA): TGTGCCAGCAGCGTAGAAATAGAGAACACTGAAGCTTTCTTT.

J is TRBJ1-2 and V is TRBV11-2, with a possible D match to TRBD1 (5 bases). Germline-derived CDR1 and CDR2 are SGHAT and FQNNGV. Deletions cut 1 base from V and 5 bases from J, with 11 bases between. The CDR3 is 14 amino acids. The CDR3 DNA reads TGTGCCAGCAGCTTAGTTGGGGGGGAATATGGCTACACCTTC. Translation: CASSLVGGEYGYTF.

V and J are TRBV2 and TRBJ2-1, with TRBD2 matching over 10 bases. CDR1 and CDR2 (germline): SNHLY, FYNNEI. The V gene end was trimmed by 6 bases and the J gene end by 7 bases; junction bases not matched to a gene: 9. This CDR3 region has 15 residues. CDR3 sequence (DNA): TGTGCCAGCAGCCTAAGCGGGGGGGCTTGGAATGAGCAGTTCTTC. Translated, it gives CASSLSGGAWNEQFF.

V is TRBV11-2 and J is TRBJ1-6, with unresolved D. The V gene's germline CDR1 is SGHAT and CDR2 FQNNGV. Trimming shortened V by 4 bases and J by 8 bases, and 12 bases separated the two germline ends. This CDR3 spans 14 amino acids. The CDR3 DNA reads TGTGCCAGCAGCTATGGACTGGGAGATTCACCCCTCCACTTT. It specifies CASSYGLGDSPLHF.

The chain uses TRBV7-8 and TRBJ1-3; D is possibly TRBD1 (5 bases). The V end was cut by 4 bases, the J end by 4 bases, with 14 bases between. Germline V gene data show CDR1 as SGHVS and CDR2 as FQNEAQ. The CDR3 has 15 amino acids. In DNA, the CDR3 is TGTGCCAGCAGCTCTGGGGGGTCCCCAGGAAACACCATATATTTT. As protein: CASSSGGSPGNTIYF.